This T cell receptor (beta chain) was captured by sequencing in a study of blood T cells in healthy people across ages. General observations from the study: Aged donors had fewer naive CD4+ cells and lower diversity than long-lived donors. Researchers judged that diversity estimates from one million T cells fell short of true values. Leaving the PBMCs unsorted stopped any conclusive comparison of naive versus antigen-experienced cells.

Together with a sample-barcoded 5' primer, a J-beta primer mix was included in a second PCR lasting roughly 6 to 12 cycles. TCRdb used MiXCR to reprocess the 5' RACE reads, holding one entry per CDR3 protein. The sample lists 1.5 million or so distinct CDR3 sequences; approximately 42% were seen once. Extraction yielded at least 6 micrograms of total RNA per sample. This clonotype was picked up a small number of times. The antigen remains unidentified. CDR1 is SEHNR and CDR2 is FQNEAQ in the germline V gene (reference sequence). CDR3 size: 15 residues. Trimming removed 2 bases from V and 7 bases from J; junction bases left unmatched: 6.

The rearrangement uses TRBV7-9 and TRBJ2-3; 10 bases align to TRBD1. Sequences were obtained from blood. The receptor's source is a woman aged 18-29 years in good health. The chain's CDR3 is CASSLLGDRGNTQYF. CDR3 DNA: TGTGCCAGCAGCTTACTGGGGGACAGGGGAAATACGCAGTATTTT. Together with reference TRBV7-9 and TRBJ2-3, the CDR3 gives the full variable domain: DTGVSQNPRHKITKRGQNVTFRCDPISEHNRLYWYRQTLGQGPEFLTYFQNEAQLEKSRLLSDRFSAERPKGSFSTLEIQRTEQGDSAMYLCASSLLGDRGNTQYFGPGTRLTVL.